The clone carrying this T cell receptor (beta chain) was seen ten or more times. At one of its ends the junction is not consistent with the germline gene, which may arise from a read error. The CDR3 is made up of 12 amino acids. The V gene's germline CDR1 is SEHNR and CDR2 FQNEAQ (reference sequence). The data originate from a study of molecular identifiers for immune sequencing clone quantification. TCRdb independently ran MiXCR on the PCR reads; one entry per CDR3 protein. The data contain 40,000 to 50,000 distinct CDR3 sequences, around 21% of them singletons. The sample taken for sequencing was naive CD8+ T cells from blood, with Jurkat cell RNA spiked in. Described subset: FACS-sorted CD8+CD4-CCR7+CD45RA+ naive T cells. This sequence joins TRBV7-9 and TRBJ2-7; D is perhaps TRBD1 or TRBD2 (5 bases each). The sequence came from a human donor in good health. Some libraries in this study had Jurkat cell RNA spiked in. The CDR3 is CASSSGTPHLSF. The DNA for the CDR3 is TGTGCCAGCAGCTCCGGGACGCCCCATTTGAGCTTC.